Below, 21 T cell receptor beta chains from the same sample are listed, as sequenced in a study of shared clonotypes between healthy human individuals. This table comes from immunoSEQ multiplex PCR, and its TCRdb copy is limited to in-frame clones, with some not included. The sample has under 1,100,000 clones; around 78% are singletons. The sequencing input was memory CD4+ T cells from PBMCs. This sample's subset: CD45RA-negative fraction. The receptors come from a man aged 18 to 35 in good health. Some clones in this sample may be carry-over from other donors' samples.

The CDR3 protein is CASSRPSTDTQYF. DNA of the CDR3: TGTGCCAGCAGCCGACCGAGCACAGATACGCAGTATTTT. The V and J genes are TRBV5-4 and TRBJ2-3, with D unresolved. CDR1 is SGHNT, CDR2 YYREEE, per germline (reference sequence). The V end was cut by 4 bases, the J end by 0 bases, with 6 bases between. This CDR3 has 13 residues.

Concerning this clone: Distinct nucleotide sequences in the sample also encode this CDR3. CDR3 coding DNA: TGTGCCAGCAGTAGCCCGGGACAGCTTTACGAGCAGTACTTC. Amino acids: CASSSPGQLYEQYF. This chain uses TRBV28 with TRBJ2-7, with 7 bases identical to TRBD1. The trim removed 5 bases at V and 4 bases at J, leaving 8 bases unmatched. The CDR3 runs to 14 residues. In germline, CDR1 is MDHEN, CDR2 SYDVKM. Full variable domain (missing parts from reference TRBV28 and TRBJ2-7): DVKVTQSSRYLVKRTGEKVFLECVQDMDHENMFWYRQDPGLGLRLIYFSYDVKMKEKGDIPEGYSVSREKKERFSLILESASTNQTSMYLCASSSPGQLYEQYFGPGTRLTVT.

The chain recombines TRBV4-1 with TRBJ2-1; 8 bases fit TRBD2. Trimming removed 1 base from V and 16 bases from J; junction bases left unmatched: 3. CDR3 length: 11 residues. CDR1 is MGHRA and CDR2 is YSYEKL in the germline V gene. Here the CDR3 reads CASSQAGLVFF. Here the CDR3 DNA reads TGCGCCAGCAGCCAAGCGGGACTAGTTTTCTTC.

The chain carries TRBV19 and TRBJ2-6; D gene unclear. V was clipped by 3 bases and J by 2 bases, with 5 bases between them. The CDR3 has 14 amino acids. CDR1 and CDR2 (germline): LNHDA, SQIVND (reference sequence). CDR3: CASSIRAGANVLTF. The CDR3 nucleotides are TGTGCCAGTAGTATCCGGGCTGGGGCCAACGTCCTGACTTTC.

This clone was counted once. The chain employs TRBV15 and TRBJ2-3, with 8 bases that match TRBD2. Germline CDR1 and CDR2: LNHNV and YYDKDF (reference sequence). The CDR3 is 17 residues long. Trimming cost V 0 bases and J 1 base; bases outside gene matches: 6. The CDR3 loop is CATSRERGGPGTDTQYF. The CDR3 bases are TGTGCCACCAGCAGAGAACGGGGGGGGCCAGGCACAGATACGCAGTATTTT.

The chain couples TRBV7-3 to TRBJ2-3; 9 bases are a match to TRBD1. Germline assignment: CDR1 SGHTA and CDR2 FQGTGA. CDR3 length equals 15 residues. J was trimmed by 3 bases and V by 3 bases; bases with no gene match: 4. This chain's CDR3 is CASSLGTGRTDTQYF. In DNA form, the CDR3 reads TGTGCCAGCAGCTTGGGGACAGGGAGGACAGATACGCAGTATTTT.

CDR3 DNA sequence: TGTGCCAGCAGTTACGAGGGGCCTGGGGCCAACGTCCTGACTTTC. This translates into CASSYEGPGANVLTF. This sequence joins TRBV6-6 and TRBJ2-6; D tentatively fits TRBD1 or TRBD2 (5 bases each). V was pared by 2 bases and J by 2 bases, with 7 bases between. Germline lookup yields CDR1 MNHNY and CDR2 SVGAGI (reference sequence). The CDR3 is made up of 15 amino acids.

The chain is built from TRBV28 and TRBJ1-5; perhaps TRBD1 as D (5 bases). Germline V gene data show CDR1 as MDHEN and CDR2 as SYDVKM. The ends were cut back, 4 bases at V and 0 bases at J, with 10 bases in the middle. CDR3 size: 15 residues. CDR3 sequence (DNA): TGTGCCAGCAGTTGGGGGGGAAATAGCAATCAGCCCCAGCATTTT. Its translation: CASSWGGNSNQPQHF.

The chain has TRBV2 and TRBJ1-5; D is perhaps TRBD1 (5 bases). Trimming left V 9 bases short and J 3 bases short, with 9 bases between. The germline gives CDR1 SNHLY, CDR2 FYNNEI. The CDR3 length is 12 residues. CDR3 sequence: CASQGSNQPQHF. In DNA form, the CDR3 reads TGTGCCAGTCAGGGCTCCAATCAGCCCCAGCATTTT. The full variable domain, rest sourced from reference TRBV2 and TRBJ1-5, is EPEVTQTPSHQVTQMGQEVILRCVPISNHLYFYWYRQILGQKVEFLVSFYNNEISEKSEIFDDQFSVERPDGSNFTLKIRSTKLEDSAMYFCASQGSNQPQHFGDGTRLSIL.

The gene calls are TRBV19 and TRBJ2-6; weak D call: TRBD1 (6 bases). This CDR3 region has 16 residues. Germline CDR1 is LNHDA and CDR2 is SQIVND (reference sequence). V shed 7 bases and J shed 0 bases, with 13 bases lying between them. The DNA for the CDR3 is TGTGCCAGTACCCCACGGACAGTCTCTGGGGCCAACGTCCTGACTTTC. It specifies CASTPRTVSGANVLTF.

The sample holds one count of this clone. The CDR3 DNA sequence: TGTGCCAGCAGCTTTGGGTCGGGTAGCGGGATACCTCTTTGGGAGCAGTACTTC. It is translated as CASSFGSGSGIPLWEQYF. The rearrangement joins TRBV7-2 to TRBJ2-7, with 8 positions matching TRBD2. Germline-derived CDR1 and CDR2 are SGHTA and FQGNSA. CDR3 length: 18 amino acids. V lost 3 bases, J lost 7 bases, and 20 bases stayed unmatched. Drawing the rest from reference TRBV7-2 and TRBJ2-7, the complete variable domain is GAGVSQSPSNKVTEKGKDVELRCDPISGHTALYWYRQSLGQGLEFLIYFQGNSAPDKSGLPSDRFSAERTGGSVSTLTIQRTQQEDSAVYLCASSFGSGSGIPLWEQYFGPGTRLTVT.

The rearrangement links TRBV27 to TRBJ2-7; D remains unclear. CDR1 and CDR2 (germline): MNHEY, SMNVEV (reference sequence). The CDR3 loop spans 16 amino acids. V was cut by 2 bases and J by 2 bases, with 16 bases left in between. CDR3 coding DNA: TGTGCCAGCAGTTTAGAAGCTACATTAGTCCCCTACGAGCAGTACTTC. Translation: CASSLEATLVPYEQYF.

As regards this clone: This sequence is one base from a far larger clone and is likely a read error. The chain couples TRBV19 to TRBJ2-7; TRBD2 matches at 9 bases. CDR1 and CDR2 from the germline V gene are LNHDA and SQIVND (reference sequence). This CDR3 has 14 amino acids. V gave up 5 bases and J gave up 0 bases; unmatched junction bases: 2. The CDR3: CASSFSGSSYEQYF. The CDR3 coding sequence is TGTGCCAGTAGTTTTAGCGGGAGCTCCTACGAGCAGTACTTC.

The CDR3, as DNA: TGTGCCTGGAGTCCATCCGGCCTACCTTCCTACGAGCAGTACTTC. Its protein product is CAWSPSGLPSYEQYF. The chain recombines TRBV30 with TRBJ2-7; D remains ambiguous. Looked up from germline, CDR1 is GTSNPN and CDR2 is SVGIG (reference sequence). Trimming pared 2 bases from V and 1 base from J, leaving 15 bases between. The CDR3 has 15 amino acids.

V and J are TRBV7-2 and TRBJ2-7; 10 positions match TRBD2. CDR3 length: 15 amino acids. Trimming removed 5 bases from V and 6 bases from J; junction bases left unmatched: 10. CDR1 is SGHTA, CDR2 FQGNSA, per germline. Here the CDR3 DNA reads TGTGCCAGCAGCCCACCCCTAGCGGGAGTTTTCGAGCAGTACTTC. This gives the protein CASSPPLAGVFEQYF.

This chain links TRBV27 with TRBJ1-5; a possible D gene is TRBD1 (6 bases). CDR3 length: 14 amino acids. Germline lookup yields CDR1 MNHEY and CDR2 SMNVEV (reference sequence). Trimming shortened V by 3 bases and J by 2 bases, and 8 bases separated the two germline ends. CDR3 DNA: TGTGCCAGCAGTTTTTCAGGGGGCAATCAGCCCCAGCATTTT. It is translated as CASSFSGGNQPQHF.

This clone came up a few times. The chain carries TRBV27 and TRBJ1-1; 8 bases fit TRBD1. Germline V gene sequence: CDR1 MNHEY, CDR2 SMNVEV (reference sequence). The CDR3 runs to 15 residues. V trimming: 3 bases; J trimming: 1 base; junction bases outside the gene matches: 4. CDR3 nucleotide sequence: TGTGCCAGCAGTTTCAGGGGGCAGGGGAACACTGAAGCTTTCTTT. Its translation: CASSFRGQGNTEAFF.

The chain combines TRBV6-6 with TRBJ2-5; D remains ambiguous. The CDR3 runs 12 residues. With 10 bases removed from V and 3 bases from J, the gap between germline ends came to 12 bases. The germline CDR1 and CDR2 sequences are MNHNY and SVGAGI (reference sequence). The chain's CDR3 is CATQPEKETQYF. In nucleotides, the CDR3 is TGTGCCACCCAGCCAGAAAAAGAGACCCAGTACTTC.

V and J are TRBV15 and TRBJ2-7; 9 nucleotides line up with TRBD1. Germline CDR1 is LNHNV and CDR2 is YYDKDF (reference sequence). This CDR3 has 17 residues. V was pared by 4 bases and J by 3 bases, with 13 bases of the junction left unmatched. CDR3 in DNA: TGTGCCACCAGCACCTACCAATGGGGACAGGGAGTCTACGAGCAGTACTTC. It translates to CATSTYQWGQGVYEQYF. The entire variable domain, with the rest obtained from reference TRBV15 and TRBJ2-7, is as follows: DAMVIQNPRYQVTQFGKPVTLSCSQTLNHNVMYWYQQKSSQAPKLLFHYYDKDFNNEADTPDNFQSRRPNTSFCFLDIRSPGLGDTAMYLCATSTYQWGQGVYEQYFGPGTRLTVT.

This clone has a single count. This chain links TRBV7-3 with TRBJ2-7; 10 bases are shared with TRBD2. Per germline, CDR1 SGHTA and CDR2 FQGTGA. This CDR3 contains 15 residues. J lost 5 bases, V lost 2 bases, and 6 bases had no gene match. Written as DNA, the CDR3 is TGTGCCAGCAGCTTACTTAGCGGGGGGCCGCACGAGCAGTACTTC. As protein: CASSLLSGGPHEQYF.

This clone was observed a single time. V usage is TRBV6-5 and J usage is TRBJ1-2; weak D call: TRBD1 (5 bases). Germline V gives CDR1 MNHEY, CDR2 SVGAGI. CDR3 length: 15 amino acids. Trimming left V 5 bases short and J 4 bases short, with 17 bases between. This CDR3 reads CASSPTRGAGYGYTF. In DNA form, the CDR3 reads TGTGCCAGCAGTCCCACGCGGGGCGCCGGCTATGGCTACACCTTC.